This T cell receptor (beta chain) appears in the sequencing data of a study of OX40 agonist ivuxolimab in advanced cancers. For context, the study as a whole: Ivuxolimab was a fully human IgG2 agonistic monoclonal antibody targeting the costimulatory receptor OX40 (CD134). Peripheral TCRbeta sequencing was intended to test whether TCR sequence diversity was altered and clonal T-cell expansion was caused by ivuxolimab. Among the roughly 50 dose-escalation patients, about 20 had hepatocellular carcinoma, approximately 15 melanoma, 9 renal cell carcinoma and 9 head and neck cancer. A male proportion of nearly 85% and a mean age of 60 years, ranging from about 23 to 90, were recorded for the dose-escalation cohort. Intravenous ivuxolimab was administered to patients every 2 weeks at six dose levels: 0.01, 0.1, 0.3, 1.5, 3 and 10 mg/kg. Partial responses were achieved by three dose-escalation patients, of whom one had hepatocellular carcinoma and two had cutaneous melanoma. Patients were allowed to have had prior anti-PD-1, anti-PD-L1 or anti-CTLA-4 therapy, and approximately 37% of the dose-escalation patients had been treated with checkpoint inhibitors. The monotherapy dose-escalation portion (N = 52 patients) of the phase I ivuxolimab trial is reported in the paper.

To sequence the TCRbeta CDR3 region, genomic DNA was isolated from the sorted cells. The immunoSEQ Assay was used to sequence the TCRbeta CDR3 regions. The table comes from immuneACCESS by way of TCRdb, which keeps in-frame sequences with V and J called. Part of the clones is missing from these tables; in studies checked, under half for an unresolved V gene and the rest for unknown reasons. This sample lists about 94,000 clones; more than 90% were detected once. The ten biggest clones cover around 3.3% of the sample. V is reduced by 5 bases and J by 2 bases, leaving a spacing of 13 bases between them. The germline V gene (reference sequence) supplies CDR1 LNHDA and CDR2 SQIVND. Inclusive of the bounding cysteine and phenylalanine, the CDR3 is 14 residues long. The entry retains the CDR3 DNA only, 42 bases that are in frame from base 1. Broader findings and caveats from the paper: Low levels of normalized T-cell clonal expansion were also seen in some nonresponding patients. At doses of 0.1 to 3.0 mg/kg, clonal expansion of both CD4+ and CD8+ blood T cells was observed from baseline to week 6. In the 0.1-3.0 mg/kg groups, partial responders were among the patients with the lowest normalized peripheral clonal expansion, particularly in CD8+ T cells. On average, CD8+ T cells showed more expanded clones than CD4+ T cells after ivuxolimab. The antigen specificity of the peripheral T cells that underwent clonal expansion was not determined.

With respect to this clone: The antigen it binds to is not known. Base qualities are not provided; no much larger clone lies one nucleotide away.

The trial excluded patients who had a history of autoimmune disease or were on systemic immunosuppression. Peripheral blood for TCR sequencing was collected from all dose cohorts at baseline, on cycle 4 day 1, and on cycle 7 day 1. The samples were drawn from a first-in-human, open-label, multicenter phase I dose-escalation trial of ivuxolimab. The trial enrolled adults with locally advanced or metastatic head and neck squamous cell, hepatocellular, melanoma or renal cell carcinoma. Before TCR sequencing, CD4+ T cells and CD8+ T cells from peripheral blood were sorted into separate populations. The sequence derives from an adult with an advanced solid tumor such as melanoma, head and neck, liver or kidney cancer. The chain was built from TRBV19 and TRBJ2-7; the D gene is possibly TRBD1, with 6 bases matching. This specimen was CD4+ or CD8+ T cells sorted from blood, taken in a trial of the OX40 agonist ivuxolimab. The nucleotides are TGTGCCAGTAGTTACAGGGCCTCAACCTACGAGCAGTACTTC. The encoded protein is CASSYRASTYEQYF.